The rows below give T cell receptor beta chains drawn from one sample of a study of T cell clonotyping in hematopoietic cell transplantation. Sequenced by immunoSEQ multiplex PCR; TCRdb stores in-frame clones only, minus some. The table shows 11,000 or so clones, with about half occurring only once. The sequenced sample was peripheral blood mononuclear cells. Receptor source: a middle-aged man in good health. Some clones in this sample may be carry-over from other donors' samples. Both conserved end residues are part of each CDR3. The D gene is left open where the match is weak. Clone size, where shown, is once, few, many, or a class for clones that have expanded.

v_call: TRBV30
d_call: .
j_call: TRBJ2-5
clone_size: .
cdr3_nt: TGTGCCTGGAGTGTGGAGACCCAGTACTTC
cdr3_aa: CAWSVETQYF

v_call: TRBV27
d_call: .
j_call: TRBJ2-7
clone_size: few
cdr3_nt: TGTGCCAGCAGTATAGCGGCTCTCTTAAGGTACGAGCAGTACTTC
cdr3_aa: CASSIAALLRYEQYF

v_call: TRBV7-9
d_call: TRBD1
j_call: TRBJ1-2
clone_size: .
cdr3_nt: TGTGCCACAGGACAGGACGGTCTCTATGGCTACACCTTC
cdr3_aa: CATGQDGLYGYTF

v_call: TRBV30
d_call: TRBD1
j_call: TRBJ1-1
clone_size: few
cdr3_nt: TGTGCCTGGAGTTTGACAGGGGCGAGAAACACTGAAGCTTTCTTT
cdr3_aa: CAWSLTGARNTEAFF

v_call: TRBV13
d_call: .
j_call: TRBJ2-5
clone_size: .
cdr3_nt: TGTGCCAGCAGCGCGACGGACCGGGAGACCCAGTACTTC
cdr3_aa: CASSATDRETQYF

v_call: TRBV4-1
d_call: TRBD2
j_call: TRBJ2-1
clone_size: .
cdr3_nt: TGCGCCAGCAGCCAAGCCCTACTAGCGGGAGGGCCAACCTACAATGAGCAGTTCTTC
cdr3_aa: CASSQALLAGGPTYNEQFF

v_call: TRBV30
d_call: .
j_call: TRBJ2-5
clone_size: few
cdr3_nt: TGTGCCTGGAGTGGCCAAGAGACCCAGTACTTC
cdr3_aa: CAWSGQETQYF

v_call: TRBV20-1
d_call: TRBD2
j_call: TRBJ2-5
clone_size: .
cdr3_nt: TGCAGTGCTAGAGATGGGAGGGCCCAGTACTTC
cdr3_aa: CSARDGRAQYF

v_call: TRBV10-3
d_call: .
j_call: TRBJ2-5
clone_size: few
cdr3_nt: TGTGCCATCAGTGAGGTAGCGTCTCAAGAGACCCAGTACTTC
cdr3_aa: CAISEVASQETQYF

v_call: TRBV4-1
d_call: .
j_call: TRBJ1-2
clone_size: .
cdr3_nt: TGCGCCAGCAGCCAAGTCGTAGGGGGAGCTAATGGCTACACCTTC
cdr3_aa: CASSQVVGGANGYTF

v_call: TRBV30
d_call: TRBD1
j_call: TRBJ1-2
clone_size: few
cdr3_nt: TGTGCCTGGACGATACAGGGGGGAGATTCCGCTGGCTACACCTTC
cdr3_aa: CAWTIQGGDSAGYTF

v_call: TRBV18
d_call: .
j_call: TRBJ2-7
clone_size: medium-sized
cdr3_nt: TGTGCCAGCTCACCGGCCTACGAGCAGTACTTC
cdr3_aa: CASSPAYEQYF

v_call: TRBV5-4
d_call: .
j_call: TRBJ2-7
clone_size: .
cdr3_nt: TGTGCCAGCAGCTTGGCTCAGGGTGGCTACGAGCAGTACTTC
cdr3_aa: CASSLAQGGYEQYF

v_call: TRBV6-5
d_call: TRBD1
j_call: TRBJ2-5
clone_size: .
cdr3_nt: TGTGCCAGCAGTGAACAGGGGTACCAAGAGACCCAGTACTTC
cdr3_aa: CASSEQGYQETQYF

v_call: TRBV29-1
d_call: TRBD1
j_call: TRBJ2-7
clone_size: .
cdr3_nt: TGCAGCGTTGAACTCCGGGACAGCCTGTACGAGCAGTACTTC
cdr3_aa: CSVELRDSLYEQYF

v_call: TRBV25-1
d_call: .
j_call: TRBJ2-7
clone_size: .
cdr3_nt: TGTGCCAGCAGGGCCGCGGCCTCCTACGAGCAGTACTTC
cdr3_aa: CASRAAASYEQYF

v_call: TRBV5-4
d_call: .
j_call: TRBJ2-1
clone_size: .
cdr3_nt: TGTGCCAGCAGCTTGGGAGCGGACCCGGCCGGGGGTGAGCAGTTCTTC
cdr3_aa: CASSLGADPAGGEQFF

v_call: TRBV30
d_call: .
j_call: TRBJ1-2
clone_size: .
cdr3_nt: TGTGCCTGGAGTGGGGGTGAAGGATCTGGCGGCTACACCTTC
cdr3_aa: CAWSGGEGSGGYTF

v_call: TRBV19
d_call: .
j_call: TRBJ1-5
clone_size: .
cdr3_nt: TGTGCCAGTAGTACAGACAGGTACAATCAGCCCCAGCATTTT
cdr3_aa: CASSTDRYNQPQHF

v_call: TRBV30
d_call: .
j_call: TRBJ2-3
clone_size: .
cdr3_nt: TGTGCCTGGAGCGAGGGAGCCCGGGGAGATACGCAGTATTTT
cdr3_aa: CAWSEGARGDTQYF

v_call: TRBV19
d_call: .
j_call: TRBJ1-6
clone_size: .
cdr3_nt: TGTGCCAGTAGCATGCAGTTTCAAAATTCACCCCTCCACTTT
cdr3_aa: CASSMQFQNSPLHF

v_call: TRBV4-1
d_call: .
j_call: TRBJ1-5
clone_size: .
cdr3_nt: TGCGCCAGCAGCCAAGTTATAGGGGCAGGCAATCAGCCCCAGCATTTT
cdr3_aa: CASSQVIGAGNQPQHF

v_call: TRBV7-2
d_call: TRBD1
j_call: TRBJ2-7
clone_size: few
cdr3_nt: TGTGCCAGCAGCCCCCGGGACAGGGCCTACGAGCAGTACTTC
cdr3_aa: CASSPRDRAYEQYF

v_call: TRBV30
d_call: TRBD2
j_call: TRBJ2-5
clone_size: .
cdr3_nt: TGTGCCTGGAAGCGGGACCGGCCAACTCAAGAGACCCAGTACTTC
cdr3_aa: CAWKRDRPTQETQYF

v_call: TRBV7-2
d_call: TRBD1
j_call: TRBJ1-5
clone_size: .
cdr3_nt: TGTGCCAGCAGCCTGACCGGGACAGGGGGAAGGCAGCCCCAGCATTTT
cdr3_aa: CASSLTGTGGRQPQHF

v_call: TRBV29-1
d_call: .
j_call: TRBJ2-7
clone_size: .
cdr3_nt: TGCAGCGTTGGTACAGGGCAAGACCTGTTCGAGCAGTACTTC
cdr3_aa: CSVGTGQDLFEQYF

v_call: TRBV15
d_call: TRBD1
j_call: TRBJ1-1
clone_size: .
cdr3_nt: TGTGCCACCAGCAGAGTCCGGGACAGGGAGAACACTGAAGCTTTCTTT
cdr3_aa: CATSRVRDRENTEAFF

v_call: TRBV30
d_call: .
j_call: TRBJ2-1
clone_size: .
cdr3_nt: TGTGCCTGGAGCCTCGGGCTAGGGGACAATGAGCAGTTCTTC
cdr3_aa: CAWSLGLGDNEQFF

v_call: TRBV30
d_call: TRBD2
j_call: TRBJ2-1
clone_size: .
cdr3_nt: TGTGCCTGGACTAGGACTAGCTGGGATGAGCAGTTCTTC
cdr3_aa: CAWTRTSWDEQFF

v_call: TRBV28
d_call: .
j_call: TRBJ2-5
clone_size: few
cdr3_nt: TGTGCCAGCAGCCCCCTCGGTATAGAAGAGACCCAGTACTTC
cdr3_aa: CASSPLGIEETQYF

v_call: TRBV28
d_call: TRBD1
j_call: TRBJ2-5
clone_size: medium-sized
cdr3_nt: TGTGCCAGCGATACAGGGGGACCAGAGACCCAGTACTTC
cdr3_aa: CASDTGGPETQYF

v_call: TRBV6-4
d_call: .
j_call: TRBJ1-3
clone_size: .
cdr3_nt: TGTGCCAGCAGTGAGGGGCATCCCTCTGGAAACACCATATATTTT
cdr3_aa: CASSEGHPSGNTIYF

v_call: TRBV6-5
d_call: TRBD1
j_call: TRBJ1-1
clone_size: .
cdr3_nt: TGTGCCAGCAGTTACGGACAGGGGAGGGGCACTGAAGCTTTCTTT
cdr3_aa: CASSYGQGRGTEAFF

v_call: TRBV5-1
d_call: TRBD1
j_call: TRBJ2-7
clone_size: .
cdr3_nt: TGCGCCAGCAGCTTGGCGCCGGGACAGTACTACGAGCAGTACTTC
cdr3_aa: CASSLAPGQYYEQYF

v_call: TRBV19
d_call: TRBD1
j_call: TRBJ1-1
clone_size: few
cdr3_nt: TGTGCCTCCGGGCGTCGGGACAGGACGAACACTGAAGCTTTCTTT
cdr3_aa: CASGRRDRTNTEAFF

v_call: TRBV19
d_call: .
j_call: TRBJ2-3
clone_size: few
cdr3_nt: TGTGCCAGTAATCAGGGGCTCACGCAGTATTTT
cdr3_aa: CASNQGLTQYF

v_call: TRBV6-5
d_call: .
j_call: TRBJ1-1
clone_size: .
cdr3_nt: TGTGCCAGCAGGGACGACGGGGGGACCGCTGAAGCTTTCTTT
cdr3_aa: CASRDDGGTAEAFF

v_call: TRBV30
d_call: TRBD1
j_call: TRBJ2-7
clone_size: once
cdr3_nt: TGTGCCTGGAGTCGGGACAGGCCGCTCGAGCAGTACTTC
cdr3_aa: CAWSRDRPLEQYF

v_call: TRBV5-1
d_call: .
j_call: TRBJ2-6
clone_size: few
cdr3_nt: TGCGCCAGCAGCCCGGTTGAGCGGAGCTCTGGGGCCAACGTCCTGACTTTC
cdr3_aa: CASSPVERSSGANVLTF

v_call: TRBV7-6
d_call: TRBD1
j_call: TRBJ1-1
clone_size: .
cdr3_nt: TGTGCCAGCAGCTACCAGGGGGCTGGCACTGAAGCTTTCTTT
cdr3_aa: CASSYQGAGTEAFF

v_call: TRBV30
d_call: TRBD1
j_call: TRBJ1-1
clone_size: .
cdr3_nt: TGTGCCTGGAGTTTCTCCGGGACAGGGGACACTGAAGCTTTCTTT
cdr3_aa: CAWSFSGTGDTEAFF

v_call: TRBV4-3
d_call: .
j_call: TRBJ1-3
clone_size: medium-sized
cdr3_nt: TGCGCCAGCAGCCCCTCGGGGCGGATCTCTGGAAACACCATATATTTT
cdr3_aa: CASSPSGRISGNTIYF

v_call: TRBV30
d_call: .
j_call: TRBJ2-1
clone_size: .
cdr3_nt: TGTGCCTGGAGTGGGCTCGAGGAGCAGTTCTTC
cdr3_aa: CAWSGLEEQFF

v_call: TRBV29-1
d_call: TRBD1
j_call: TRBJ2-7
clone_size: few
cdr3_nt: TGCAGCATTCGGGACAGTCTTTACGAGCAGTACTTC
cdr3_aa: CSIRDSLYEQYF

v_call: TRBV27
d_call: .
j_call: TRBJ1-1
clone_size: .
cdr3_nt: TGTGCCAGCAGTTTATTCGGATCGGCAGGGATTCTCACTGAAGCTTTCTTT
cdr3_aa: CASSLFGSAGILTEAFF

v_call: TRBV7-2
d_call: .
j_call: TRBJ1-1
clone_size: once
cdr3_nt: TGTGCCAGCAGCTTAGGAGCCAGGGGCACTGAAGCTTTCTTT
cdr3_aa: CASSLGARGTEAFF

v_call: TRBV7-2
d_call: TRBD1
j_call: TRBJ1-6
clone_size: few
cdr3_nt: TGTGCCAGCAGCACGACAGGGGGCGGATTATCACCCCTCCACTTT
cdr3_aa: CASSTTGGGLSPLHF

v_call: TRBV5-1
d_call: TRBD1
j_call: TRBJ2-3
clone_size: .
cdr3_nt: TGCGCCAGCGAGGGGACAGGAAACACAGATACGCAGTATTTT
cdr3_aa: CASEGTGNTDTQYF

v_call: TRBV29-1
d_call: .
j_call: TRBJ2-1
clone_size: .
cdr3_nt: TGCAGCGTTGGGGACAATGAGCAGTTCTTC
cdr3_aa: CSVGDNEQFF

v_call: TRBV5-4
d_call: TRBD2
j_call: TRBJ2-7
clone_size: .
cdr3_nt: TGTGCCAGCAGCCGCCCCGGGAGGAGCTCCTACGAGCAGTACTTC
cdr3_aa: CASSRPGRSSYEQYF

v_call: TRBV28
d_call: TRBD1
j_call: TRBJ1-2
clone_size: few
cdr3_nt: TGTGCCAGCAGTGAGACAGGGGACTATGGCTACACCTTC
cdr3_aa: CASSETGDYGYTF

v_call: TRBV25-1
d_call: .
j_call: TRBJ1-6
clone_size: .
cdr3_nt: TGTGCCAGCATCCGACACCGGGCCTGGTGTAATTCACCCCTCCACTTT
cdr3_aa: CASIRHRAWCNSPLHF

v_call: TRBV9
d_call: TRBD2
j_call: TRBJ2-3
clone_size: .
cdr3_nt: TGTGCCAGCAGCGTAGGACCTAGCGGGCTTGTCGCAGATACGCAGTATTTT
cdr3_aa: CASSVGPSGLVADTQYF

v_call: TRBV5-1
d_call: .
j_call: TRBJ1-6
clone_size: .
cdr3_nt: TGCGCCAGCAGCTTGGGACATTCTCCCTCACCCCTCCACTTT
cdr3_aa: CASSLGHSPSPLHF

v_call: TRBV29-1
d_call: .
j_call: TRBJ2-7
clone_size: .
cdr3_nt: TGCAGCGTTGAAGCTATCCCGGGCTCCTACGAGCAGTACTTC
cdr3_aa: CSVEAIPGSYEQYF

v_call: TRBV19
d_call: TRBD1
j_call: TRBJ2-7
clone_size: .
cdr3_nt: TGTGCCAGTAGTACACAACAGGGGTACGAGCAGTACTTC
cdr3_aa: CASSTQQGYEQYF

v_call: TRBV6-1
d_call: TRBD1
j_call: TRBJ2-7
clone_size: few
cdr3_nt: TGTGCCAGCAGGGGGGACAGACGCTTGGAGCAGTACTTC
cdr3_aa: CASRGDRRLEQYF

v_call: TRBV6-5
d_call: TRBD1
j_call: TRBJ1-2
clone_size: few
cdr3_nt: TGTGCCAGCACCAAGAACAGGGGACACTATGGCTACACCTTC
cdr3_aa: CASTKNRGHYGYTF

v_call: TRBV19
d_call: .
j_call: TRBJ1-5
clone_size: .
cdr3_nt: TGTGCCAGTAGTTCCGATAGAGGGAGCCAGGCCCTCTCGCCCCAGCATTTT
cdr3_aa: CASSSDRGSQALSPQHF